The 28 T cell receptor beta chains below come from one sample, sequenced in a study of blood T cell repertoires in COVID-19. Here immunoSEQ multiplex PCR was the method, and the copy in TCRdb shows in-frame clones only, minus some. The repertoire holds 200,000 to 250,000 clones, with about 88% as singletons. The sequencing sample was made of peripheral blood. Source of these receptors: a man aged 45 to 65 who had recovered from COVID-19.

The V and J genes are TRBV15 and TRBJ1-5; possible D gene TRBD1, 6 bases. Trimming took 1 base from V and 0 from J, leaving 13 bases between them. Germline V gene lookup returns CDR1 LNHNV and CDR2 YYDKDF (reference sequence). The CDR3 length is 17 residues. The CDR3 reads CATSRATGTSSNQPQHF. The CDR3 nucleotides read TGTGCCACCAGCAGAGCTACCGGGACAAGTAGCAATCAGCCCCAGCATTTT.

The CDR3 loop reads CATSDRTSGRDAYNEQFF. In DNA, the CDR3 is TGTGCCACCAGTGATCGGACTAGCGGGAGGGATGCCTACAATGAGCAGTTCTTC. The chain carries TRBV24-1 and TRBJ2-1; TRBD2 aligns across 15 bases. This CDR3 spans 18 amino acids. The ends lost 3 bases at V and 2 bases at J; junction bases unmatched: 4. Germline CDR1 reads KGHDR; CDR2 reads SFDVKD.

CDR3 sequence (DNA): TGTGCCAGCAGTTTAACGAGTCGACAGCTAAATACCTACGAGCAGTACTTC. Its protein product is CASSLTSRQLNTYEQYF. J is TRBJ2-7 and V is TRBV27; TRBD1 is a possible D gene (5 bases). This CDR3 is 17 amino acids long. CDR1 is MNHEY and CDR2 is SMNVEV in the germline V gene (reference sequence). Trimming removed 2 bases from V and 2 bases from J, with 19 bases in between.

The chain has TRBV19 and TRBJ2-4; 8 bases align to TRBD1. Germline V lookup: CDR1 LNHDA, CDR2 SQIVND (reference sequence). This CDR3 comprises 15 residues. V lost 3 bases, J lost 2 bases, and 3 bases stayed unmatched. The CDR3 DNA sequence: TGTGCCAGTAGTATTCAGGGGGCAACCAAAAACATTCAGTACTTC. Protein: CASSIQGATKNIQYF.

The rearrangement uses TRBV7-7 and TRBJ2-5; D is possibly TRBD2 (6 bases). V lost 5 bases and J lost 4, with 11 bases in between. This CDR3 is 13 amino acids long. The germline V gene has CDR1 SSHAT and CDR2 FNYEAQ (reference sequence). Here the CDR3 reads CASSPGLLETQYF. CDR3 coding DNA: TGTGCCAGCAGCCCGGGACTCTTAGAGACCCAGTACTTC. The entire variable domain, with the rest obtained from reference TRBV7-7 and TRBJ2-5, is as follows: GAGVSQSPRYKVTKRGQDVTLRCDPISSHATLYWYQQALGQGPEFLTYFNYEAQPDKSGLPSDRFSAERPEGSISTLTIQRTEQRDSAMYRCASSPGLLETQYFGPGTRLLVL.

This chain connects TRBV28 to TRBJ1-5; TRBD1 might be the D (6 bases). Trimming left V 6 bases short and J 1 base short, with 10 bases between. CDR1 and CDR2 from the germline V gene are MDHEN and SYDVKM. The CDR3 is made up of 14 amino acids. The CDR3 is CASSLDRSNQPQHF. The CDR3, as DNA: TGTGCCAGCAGCCTGGACAGAAGCAATCAGCCCCAGCATTTT.

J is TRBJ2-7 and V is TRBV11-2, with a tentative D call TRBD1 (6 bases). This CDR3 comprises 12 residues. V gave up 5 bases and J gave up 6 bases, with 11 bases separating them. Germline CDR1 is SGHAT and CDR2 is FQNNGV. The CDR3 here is CASSPDRLEQYF. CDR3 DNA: TGTGCCAGCAGCCCGGACAGACTCGAGCAGTACTTC.

The CDR3 loop reads CASSRQFSAGNEQFF. The DNA of the CDR3 is TGTGCCAGCAGCCGGCAATTTAGCGCGGGGAATGAGCAGTTCTTC. The chain employs TRBV3-1 (or the pseudogene TRBV3-2) and TRBJ2-1; possibly TRBD2 for D (6 bases). The CDR3 extends over 15 amino acids. Germline CDR1 is LGHDT and CDR2 is YNNKEL (reference sequence). Trimming pared 4 bases from V and 7 bases from J, leaving 17 bases between.

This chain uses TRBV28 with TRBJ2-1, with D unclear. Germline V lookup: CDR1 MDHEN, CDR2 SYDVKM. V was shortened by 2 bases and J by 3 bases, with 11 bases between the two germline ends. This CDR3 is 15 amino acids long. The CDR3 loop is CASSLGRRSYNEQFF. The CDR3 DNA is TGTGCCAGCAGTTTAGGAAGAAGGAGCTACAATGAGCAGTTCTTC.

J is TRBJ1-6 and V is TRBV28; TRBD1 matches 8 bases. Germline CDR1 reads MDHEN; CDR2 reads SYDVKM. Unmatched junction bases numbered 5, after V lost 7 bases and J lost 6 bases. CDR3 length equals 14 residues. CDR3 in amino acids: CASTMDRVNSPLHF. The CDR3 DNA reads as TGTGCCAGCACTATGGACAGGGTTAATTCACCCCTCCACTTT.

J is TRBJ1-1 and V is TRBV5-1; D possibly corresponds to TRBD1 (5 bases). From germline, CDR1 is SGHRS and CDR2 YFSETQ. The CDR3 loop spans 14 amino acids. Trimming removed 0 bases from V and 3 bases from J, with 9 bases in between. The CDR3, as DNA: TGCGCCAGCAGCTTGGAGCCGGGGGACACTGAAGCTTTCTTT. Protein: CASSLEPGDTEAFF. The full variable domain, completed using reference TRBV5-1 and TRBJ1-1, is KAGVTQTPRYLIKTRGQQVTLSCSPISGHRSVSWYQQTPGQGLQFLFEYFSETQRNKGNFPGRFSGRQFSNSRSEMNVSTLELGDSALYLCASSLEPGDTEAFFGQGTRLTVV.

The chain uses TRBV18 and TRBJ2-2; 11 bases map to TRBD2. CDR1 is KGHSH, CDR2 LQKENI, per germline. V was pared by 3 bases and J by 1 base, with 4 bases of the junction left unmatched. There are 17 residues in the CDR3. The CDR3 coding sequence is TGTGCCAGCTCACCCCGACTAGCGGGACGGAACACCGGGGAGCTGTTTTTT. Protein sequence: CASSPRLAGRNTGELFF.

CDR3 bases: TGTGCCAGCAGTATCGGGACCGGGACTTACAATGAGCAGTTCTTC. Translation gives CASSIGTGTYNEQFF. The V call is TRBV27, the J call TRBJ2-1; maybe TRBD2 (6 bases). The CDR3 consists of 15 residues. The V gene lost 5 bases and the J gene lost 4 bases, with 15 bases spanning the gap. CDR1 and CDR2 from the germline V gene are MNHEY and SMNVEV (reference sequence).

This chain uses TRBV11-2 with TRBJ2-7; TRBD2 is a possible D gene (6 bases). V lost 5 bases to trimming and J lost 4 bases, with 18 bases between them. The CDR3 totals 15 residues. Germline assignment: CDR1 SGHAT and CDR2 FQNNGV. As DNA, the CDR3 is TGTGCCAGCAGCCGGAACAAAGGGACTTTTTACGAGCAGTACTTC. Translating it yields CASSRNKGTFYEQYF.

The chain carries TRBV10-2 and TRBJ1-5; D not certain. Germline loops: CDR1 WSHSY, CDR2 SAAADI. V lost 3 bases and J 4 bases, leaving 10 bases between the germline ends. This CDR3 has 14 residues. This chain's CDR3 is CASSEGSTNQPQHF. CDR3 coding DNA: TGCGCCAGCAGTGAAGGGAGTACGAATCAGCCCCAGCATTTT.

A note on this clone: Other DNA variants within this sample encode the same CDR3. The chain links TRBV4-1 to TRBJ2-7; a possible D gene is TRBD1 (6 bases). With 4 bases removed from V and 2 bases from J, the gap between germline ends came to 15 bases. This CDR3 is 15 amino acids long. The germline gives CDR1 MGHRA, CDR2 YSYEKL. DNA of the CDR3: TGCGCCAGCAGCCGGGGACGGGACACCACCTACGAGCAGTACTTC. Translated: CASSRGRDTTYEQYF.

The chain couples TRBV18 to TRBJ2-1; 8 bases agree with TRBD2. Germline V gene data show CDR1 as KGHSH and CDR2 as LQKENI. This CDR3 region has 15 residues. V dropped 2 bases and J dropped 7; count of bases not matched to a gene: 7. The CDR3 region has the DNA TGTGCCAGCTCACCAAGGGCTAGCGGGCGGAATGAGCAGTTCTTC. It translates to CASSPRASGRNEQFF.

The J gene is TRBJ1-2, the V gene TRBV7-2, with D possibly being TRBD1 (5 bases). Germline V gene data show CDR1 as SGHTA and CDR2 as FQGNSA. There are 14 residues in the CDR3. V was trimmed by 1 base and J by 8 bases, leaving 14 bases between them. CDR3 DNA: TGTGCCAGCAGCTTAGGGTCTCACCGGGGGGGCTACACCTTC. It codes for CASSLGSHRGGYTF.

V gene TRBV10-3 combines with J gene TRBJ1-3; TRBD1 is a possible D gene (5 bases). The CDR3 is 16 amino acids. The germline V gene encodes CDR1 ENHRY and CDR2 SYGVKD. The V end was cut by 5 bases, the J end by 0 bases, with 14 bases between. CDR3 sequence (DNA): TGTGCCATCAGTTTCACAGGACGAGGCTCTGGAAACACCATATATTTT. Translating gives CAISFTGRGSGNTIYF.

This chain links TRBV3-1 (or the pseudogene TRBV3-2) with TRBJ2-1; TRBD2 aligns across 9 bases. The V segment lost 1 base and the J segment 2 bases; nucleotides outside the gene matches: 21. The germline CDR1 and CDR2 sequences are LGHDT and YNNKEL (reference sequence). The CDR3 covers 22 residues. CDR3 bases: TGTGCCAGCAGCCAAGTCCAGCGGGAGGTCTCAACAACAACACCAACCTACAATGAGCAGTTCTTC. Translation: CASSQVQREVSTTTPTYNEQFF.

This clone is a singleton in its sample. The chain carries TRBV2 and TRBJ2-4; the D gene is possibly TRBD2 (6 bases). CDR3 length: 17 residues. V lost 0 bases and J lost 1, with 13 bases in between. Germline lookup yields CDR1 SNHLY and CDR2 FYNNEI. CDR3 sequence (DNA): TGTGCCAGCAGTGAAGCGCTTCGGGCGGGGGCCAAAAACATTCAGTACTTC. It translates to CASSEALRAGAKNIQYF.

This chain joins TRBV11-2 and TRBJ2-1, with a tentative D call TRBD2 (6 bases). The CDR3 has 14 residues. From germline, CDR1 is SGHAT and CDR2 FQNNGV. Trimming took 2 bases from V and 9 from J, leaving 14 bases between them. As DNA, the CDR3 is TGTGCCAGCAGCTTAACCCCACTGGAGGGTGAGCAGTTCTTC. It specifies CASSLTPLEGEQFF.

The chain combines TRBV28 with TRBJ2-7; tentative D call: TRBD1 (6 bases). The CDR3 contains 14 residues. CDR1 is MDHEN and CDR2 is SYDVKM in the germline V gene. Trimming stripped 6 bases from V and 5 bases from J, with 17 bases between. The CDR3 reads CASRPTGIIDEQYF. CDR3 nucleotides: TGTGCCAGCAGGCCTACAGGGATAATCGACGAGCAGTACTTC.

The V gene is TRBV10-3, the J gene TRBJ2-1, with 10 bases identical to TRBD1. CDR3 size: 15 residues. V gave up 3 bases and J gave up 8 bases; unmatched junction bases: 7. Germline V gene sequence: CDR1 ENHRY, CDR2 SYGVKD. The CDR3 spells CAISERDRGRHEQFF. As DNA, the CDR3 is TGTGCCATCAGTGAAAGGGACAGGGGACGGCATGAGCAGTTCTTC.

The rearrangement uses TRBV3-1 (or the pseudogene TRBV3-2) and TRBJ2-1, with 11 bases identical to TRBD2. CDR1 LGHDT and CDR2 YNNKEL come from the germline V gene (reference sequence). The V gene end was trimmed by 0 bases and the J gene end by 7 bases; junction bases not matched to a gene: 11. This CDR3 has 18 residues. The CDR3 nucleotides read TGTGCCAGCAGCCAAGATAAGCTAGCGGGGGGTCGGCGGAATGAGCAGTTCTTC. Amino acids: CASSQDKLAGGRRNEQFF.

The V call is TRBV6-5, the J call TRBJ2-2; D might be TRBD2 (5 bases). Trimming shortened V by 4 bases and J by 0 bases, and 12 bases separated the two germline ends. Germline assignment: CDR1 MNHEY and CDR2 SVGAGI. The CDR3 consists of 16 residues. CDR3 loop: CASSWTGITNTGELFF. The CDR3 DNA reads TGTGCCAGCAGTTGGACTGGCATTACGAACACCGGGGAGCTGTTTTTT.

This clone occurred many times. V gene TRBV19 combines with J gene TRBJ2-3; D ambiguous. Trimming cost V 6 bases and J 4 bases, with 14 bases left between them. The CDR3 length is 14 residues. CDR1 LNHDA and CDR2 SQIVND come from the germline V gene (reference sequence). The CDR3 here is CASRPTTEPDTQYF. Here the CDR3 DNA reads TGTGCCAGTAGACCAACCACAGAGCCAGATACGCAGTATTTT.

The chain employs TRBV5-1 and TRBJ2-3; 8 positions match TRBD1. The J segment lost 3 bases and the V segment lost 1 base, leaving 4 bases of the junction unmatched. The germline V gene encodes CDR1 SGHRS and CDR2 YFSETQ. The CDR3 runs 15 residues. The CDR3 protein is CASSLRQGLTDTQYF. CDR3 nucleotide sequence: TGCGCCAGCAGCTTGCGACAGGGGCTAACAGATACGCAGTATTTT.